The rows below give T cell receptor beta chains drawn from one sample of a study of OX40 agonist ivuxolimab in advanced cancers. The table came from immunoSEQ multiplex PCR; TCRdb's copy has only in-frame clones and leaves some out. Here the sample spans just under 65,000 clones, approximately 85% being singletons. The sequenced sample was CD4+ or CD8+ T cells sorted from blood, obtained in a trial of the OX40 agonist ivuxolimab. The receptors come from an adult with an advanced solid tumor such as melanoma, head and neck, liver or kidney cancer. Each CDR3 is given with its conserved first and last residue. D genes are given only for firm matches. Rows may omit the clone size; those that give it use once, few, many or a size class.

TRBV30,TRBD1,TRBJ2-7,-,TGTGCCTGGAGGCTAACCGGGACAGGCATCTACGAGCAGTACTTC,CAWRLTGTGIYEQYF
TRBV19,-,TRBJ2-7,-,TGTGCCAGTAGTAGGGCAGCTAATTACGAGCAGTACTTC,CASSRAANYEQYF
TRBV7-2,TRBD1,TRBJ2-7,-,TGTGCCAGCAGCCCCGGACAGGGAAGATTTTACGAGCAGTACTTC,CASSPGQGRFYEQYF
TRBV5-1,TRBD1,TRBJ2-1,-,TGCGCCAGCAGCCTGGCGGGACAGGGGGTCAATGAGCAGTTCTTC,CASSLAGQGVNEQFF
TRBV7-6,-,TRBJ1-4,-,TGTGCCAGCAGCTTCCGGCGGGATGAAAAACTGTTTTTT,CASSFRRDEKLFF
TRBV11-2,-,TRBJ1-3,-,TGTGCCAGCAGCTCCTGGGGCGCCGGAAACACCATATATTTT,CASSSWGAGNTIYF
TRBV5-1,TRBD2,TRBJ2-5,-,TGCGCCAGCAGCTTAACAGCGGGGGGCCCAGAGACCCAGTACTTC,CASSLTAGGPETQYF
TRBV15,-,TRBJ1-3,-,TGTGCCACCAGCGACGGGAGCTCTGGAAACACCATATATTTT,CATSDGSSGNTIYF
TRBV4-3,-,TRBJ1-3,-,TGCGCCAGCAGCCTTATGGGACGCCCCTCTGGAAACACCATATATTTT,CASSLMGRPSGNTIYF
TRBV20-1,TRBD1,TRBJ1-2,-,TGCAGTGCTAGAGACCGACAGGGAGGCCCCTTC,CSARDRQGGPF
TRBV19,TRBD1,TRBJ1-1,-,TGTGCCAGTAGTAATCCCGGGACAGGGAACACTGAAGCTTTCTTT,CASSNPGTGNTEAFF
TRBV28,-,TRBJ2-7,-,TGTGCCAGCAGTTATCAGGGGGGTACTTACGAGCAGTACTTC,CASSYQGGTYEQYF
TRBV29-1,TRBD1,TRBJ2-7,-,TGCAGCGTCGTTGGGACAGGGGGGTTGAGGGAGCAGTACTTC,CSVVGTGGLREQYF
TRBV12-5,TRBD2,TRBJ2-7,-,TGTGCTAGTGGCCGTGGACTAGCGGGGACCTACGAGCAGTACTTC,CASGRGLAGTYEQYF
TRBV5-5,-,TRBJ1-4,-,TGTGCCAGCAGCTTGGATGGAGGGGCTGAAAAACTGTTTTTT,CASSLDGGAEKLFF
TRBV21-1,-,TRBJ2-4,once,TGTGCCAGCAGCAAAGTCACAGGCAAGAAAAACATTCAGTACTTC,CASSKVTGKKNIQYF
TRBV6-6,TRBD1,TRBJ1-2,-,TGTGCCAGTATAGAGCAGGGGGCAAGCTATGGCTACACCTTC,CASIEQGASYGYTF
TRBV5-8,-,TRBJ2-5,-,TGTGCCAGCAGCTTGGACAGATGGGAGACCCAGTACTTC,CASSLDRWETQYF
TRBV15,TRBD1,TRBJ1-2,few,TGTGCCACCAGCGGGGGACAGCTCCCCGGGGGCTACACCTTC,CATSGGQLPGGYTF
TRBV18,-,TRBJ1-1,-,TGTGCCAGCTCCGGCGGACAGCGGGGCACTGAAGCTTTCTTT,CASSGGQRGTEAFF
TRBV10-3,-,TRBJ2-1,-,TGTGCCATCAGTATGGAGGGCTCCTACAATGAGCAGTTCTTC,CAISMEGSYNEQFF
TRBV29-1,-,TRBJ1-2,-,TGCAGCGTTGAATTTTCCCAGGGCTACACCTTC,CSVEFSQGYTF
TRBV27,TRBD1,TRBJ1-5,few,TGTGCCAGCAGTAGAAAGGGACAGGGGGGGGGACATAGCAATCAGCCCCAGCATTTT,CASSRKGQGGGHSNQPQHF
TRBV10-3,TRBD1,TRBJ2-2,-,TGTGCCATCAGTGGACAGGGGCGGAACACCGGGGAGCTGTTTTTT,CAISGQGRNTGELFF
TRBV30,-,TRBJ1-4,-,TGTGCCTGGAGTGATCCGGCAGGGTATGGGGCTAATGAAAAACTGTTTTTT,CAWSDPAGYGANEKLFF
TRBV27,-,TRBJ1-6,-,TGTGCCAGCAGTGGGGGTAATAATTCACCCCTCCACTTT,CASSGGNNSPLHF
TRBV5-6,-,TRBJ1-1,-,TGTGCCAGCAGCCCAATCGGGGGCCCGAACACTGAAGCTTTCTTT,CASSPIGGPNTEAFF
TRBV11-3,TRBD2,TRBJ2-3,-,TGTGCCAGCAGCTTGACTAGCTCCACAGATACGCAGTATTTT,CASSLTSSTDTQYF
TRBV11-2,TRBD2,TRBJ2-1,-,TGTGCCAGCAGCCTGGTGGGACTACCCCAAGGCCCGTATGAGCAGTTCTTC,CASSLVGLPQGPYEQFF
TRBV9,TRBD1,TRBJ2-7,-,TGTGCCAGCAGTAAAACCGGGACAGGACCCTACGAGCAGTACTTC,CASSKTGTGPYEQYF
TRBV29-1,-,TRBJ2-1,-,TGCAGCGTCCACTCGTTCTTCTACAATGAGCAGTTCTTC,CSVHSFFYNEQFF
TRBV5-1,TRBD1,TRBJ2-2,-,TGCGCCAGCAGCTCACTCGCCGGGACAGGGTCCGGGGAGCTGTTTTTT,CASSSLAGTGSGELFF